This T cell receptor (beta chain) was identified during a study of identical twins. Study observations and caveats: While abundant cord blood beta clonotypes carried fewer insertions, memory repertoires showed no such pattern.

TCRdb reprocessed the 5' RACE reads with MiXCR, giving one entry per CDR3 protein. The data hold 250,000 or so distinct CDR3 sequences, with roughly 7.5% observed a single time. This clonotype has a handful of counts. What it binds is not known. The sample was also reused in another study, on yellow fever vaccine responses in identical twins.

The sequenced material came from CD8+ T cells sorted from blood. The TCR comes from a woman aged 18-29 years in good health.

CDR3 sequence (DNA): TGCGCCAGCAGCCAAGAAGAAGGGGAACTAAGCACAGATACGCAGTATTTT. Encoded protein: CASSQEEGELSTDTQYF. This chain connects TRBV4-1 to TRBJ2-3; possible D gene TRBD1, 5 bases. Germline assignment: CDR1 MGHRA and CDR2 YSYEKL. Trimming took 0 bases from V and 0 from J, leaving 13 bases between them. CDR3 length equals 17 residues.